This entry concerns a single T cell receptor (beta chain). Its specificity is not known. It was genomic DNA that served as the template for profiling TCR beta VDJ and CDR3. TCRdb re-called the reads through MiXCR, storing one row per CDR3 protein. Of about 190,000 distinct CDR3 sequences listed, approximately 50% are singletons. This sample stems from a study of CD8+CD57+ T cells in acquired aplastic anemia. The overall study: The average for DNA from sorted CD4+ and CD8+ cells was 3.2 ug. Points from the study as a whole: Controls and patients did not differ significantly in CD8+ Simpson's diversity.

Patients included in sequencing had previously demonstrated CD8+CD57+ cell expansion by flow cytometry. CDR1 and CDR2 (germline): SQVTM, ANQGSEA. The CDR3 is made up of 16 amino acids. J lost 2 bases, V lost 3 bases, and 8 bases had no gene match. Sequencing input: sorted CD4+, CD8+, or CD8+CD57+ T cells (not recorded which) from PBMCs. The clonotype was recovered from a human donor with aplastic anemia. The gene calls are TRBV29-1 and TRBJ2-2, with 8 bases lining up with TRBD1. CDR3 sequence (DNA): TGCAGCGTTGACCAGCCGGGACAGGCTAACACCGGGGAGCTGTTTTTT. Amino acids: CSVDQPGQANTGELFF.